Following are 12 T cell receptor beta chains from one sample sequenced in a study of blood T cell dynamics during melanoma immunotherapy. The data were produced by immunoSEQ multiplex PCR, yet TCRdb's version contains in-frame clones alone and is incomplete. The table records under 20,000 clones, around 90% of them present only once. The time point is: week 3, after first cycle of checkpoint inhibitor. The sample here was blood, taken from a patient treated with checkpoint blockade. These receptors all stem from a human donor with melanoma.

The chain links TRBV20-1 to TRBJ2-1, with D unclear. CDR1 is DFQATT, CDR2 SNEGSKA, per germline (reference sequence). Deletions cut 3 bases from V and 9 bases from J, with 9 bases between. CDR3 length: 11 amino acids. CDR3 sequence: CSASGQPEQFF. Written as DNA, the CDR3 is TGCAGTGCTAGCGGGCAACCTGAGCAGTTCTTC.

This chain links TRBV7-9 with TRBJ2-7; no firm D call. Germline V lookup: CDR1 SEHNR, CDR2 FQNEAQ (reference sequence). The germline V and J ends were trimmed by 5 bases and 9 bases, with 23 bases remaining between them. The CDR3 has 15 residues. This CDR3 is CASSATYPTPLRQYF. CDR3 sequence (DNA): TGTGCCAGCAGCGCCACCTACCCCACACCCCTGAGGCAGTACTTC.

The genes are TRBV11-2 and TRBJ2-1; 10 nucleotides match TRBD2. Germline-derived CDR1 and CDR2 are SGHAT and FQNNGV. This CDR3 region has 16 residues. Losses at the gene ends were 1 base for V and 4 bases for J; bases not matched to a gene: 4. CDR3 region: CASSLGPSGSYNEQFF. The CDR3 nucleotides read TGTGCCAGCAGCTTAGGTCCTAGCGGGAGTTACAATGAGCAGTTCTTC. Based on the CDR3 plus reference TRBV11-2 and TRBJ2-1, the full variable domain is EAGVAQSPRYKIIEKRQSVAFWCNPISGHATLYWYQQILGQGPKLLIQFQNNGVVDDSQLPKDRFSAERLKGVDSTLKIQPAKLEDSAVYLCASSLGPSGSYNEQFFGPGTRLTVL.

The rearrangement joins TRBV27 to TRBJ2-4; D may correspond to TRBD1 or TRBD2 (5 bases each). Germline CDR1 and CDR2: MNHEY and SMNVEV (reference sequence). Trimming cost V 8 bases and J 1 base, with 15 bases left between them. CDR3 length: 15 amino acids. The CDR3 region has the DNA TGTGCCAGCTCCACCGGGACCGCGGCCAAAAACATTCAGTACTTC. Encoded protein: CASSTGTAAKNIQYF.

This chain links TRBV4-1 with TRBJ2-3; the D gene is possibly TRBD2 (5 bases). Deletions cut 3 bases from V and 4 bases from J, with 17 bases between. There are 16 residues in the CDR3. Germline loops: CDR1 MGHRA, CDR2 YSYEKL. CDR3 amino acids: CASSQEEIAWSDTQYF. The DNA for the CDR3 is TGCGCCAGCAGCCAGGAGGAGATAGCGTGGTCAGATACGCAGTATTTT.

The V call is TRBV15, the J call TRBJ1-1, with 9 positions matching TRBD1. V trimming: 2 bases; J trimming: 0 bases; junction bases outside the gene matches: 13. Germline V lookup: CDR1 LNHNV, CDR2 YYDKDF (reference sequence). CDR3 length equals 19 residues. CDR3 amino acids: CATSRTFVRTGGVNTEAFF. As DNA, the CDR3 is TGTGCCACCAGCAGAACTTTTGTCCGAACAGGGGGCGTGAACACTGAAGCTTTCTTT.

The DNA of the CDR3 is TGTGCCAGCAGCTTAGTTGTGAACTCTGGGGCCAACGTCCTGACTTTC. Its protein product is CASSLVVNSGANVLTF. The chain has TRBV7-9 and TRBJ2-6; D gene unclear. CDR1 and CDR2 (germline): SEHNR, FQNEAQ (reference sequence). The CDR3 consists of 16 residues. V gave up 1 base and J gave up 0 bases, with 7 bases separating them.

The rearrangement joins TRBV7-9 to TRBJ2-7; 9 positions agree with TRBD1. The germline CDR1 and CDR2 sequences are SEHNR and FQNEAQ (reference sequence). The CDR3 contains 15 residues. J was trimmed by 7 bases and V by 8 bases; bases with no gene match: 15. DNA for the CDR3: TGTGCCAGCGGTGGGGACAGGGAGTCCCCCTGGGAGCAGTACTTC. Protein product: CASGGDRESPWEQYF.

The rearrangement uses TRBV28 and TRBJ1-6; D is perhaps TRBD1 (6 bases). This CDR3 has 15 amino acids. Trimming pared 2 bases from V and 8 bases from J, leaving 13 bases between. Germline V gives CDR1 MDHEN, CDR2 SYDVKM. The CDR3 here is CASSLRDMGYSPLHF. CDR3 bases: TGTGCCAGCAGTTTAAGGGACATGGGGTATTCACCCCTCCACTTT.

This clone was picked up one time. The chain combines TRBV11-2 with TRBJ2-5; possible D gene TRBD2, 5 bases. This CDR3 comprises 14 residues. Germline CDR1 and CDR2: SGHAT and FQNNGV. V lost 5 bases to trimming and J lost 5 bases, with 15 bases between them. CDR3 sequence reads: CASSSRDWEETQYF. Written as DNA, the CDR3 is TGTGCCAGCAGCAGCAGAGATTGGGAGGAGACCCAGTACTTC.

The V gene is TRBV5-4, the J gene TRBJ2-7, with D possibly matching TRBD2 (6 bases). The CDR3 loop spans 12 amino acids. CDR1 SGHNT and CDR2 YYREEE come from the germline V gene (reference sequence). V was pared by 9 bases and J by 2 bases, with 12 bases between. The CDR3 region is CATGTAPYEQYF. The CDR3 nucleotides read TGTGCCACCGGGACTGCACCCTACGAGCAGTACTTC.

The V gene is TRBV11-2, the J gene TRBJ2-1, with TRBD2 matching over 8 bases. The CDR3 spans 14 residues. V gave up 9 bases and J gave up 4 bases; unmatched junction bases: 8. Germline V gene lookup returns CDR1 SGHAT and CDR2 FQNNGV. The CDR3: CASSLAGLYNEQFF. The DNA for the CDR3 is TGTGCCAGTTCCTTAGCGGGGCTTTACAATGAGCAGTTCTTC.